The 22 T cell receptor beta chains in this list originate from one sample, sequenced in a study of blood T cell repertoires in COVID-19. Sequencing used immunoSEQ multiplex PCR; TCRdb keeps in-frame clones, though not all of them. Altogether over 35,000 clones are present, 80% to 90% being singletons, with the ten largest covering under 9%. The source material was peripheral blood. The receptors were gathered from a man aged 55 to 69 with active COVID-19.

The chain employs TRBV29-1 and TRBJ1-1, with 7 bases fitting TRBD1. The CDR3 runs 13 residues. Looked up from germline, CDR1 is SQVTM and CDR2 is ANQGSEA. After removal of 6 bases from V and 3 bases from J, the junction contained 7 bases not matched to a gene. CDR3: CSVDDREDTEAFF. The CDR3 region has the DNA TGCAGCGTCGATGACAGGGAAGACACTGAAGCTTTCTTT.

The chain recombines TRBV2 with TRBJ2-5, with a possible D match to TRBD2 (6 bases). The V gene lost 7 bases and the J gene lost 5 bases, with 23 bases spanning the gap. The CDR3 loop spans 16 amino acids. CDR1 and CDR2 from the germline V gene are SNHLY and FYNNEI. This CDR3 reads CASIRIRGGLGETQYF. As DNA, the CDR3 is TGTGCCAGCATCCGAATCCGGGGAGGCCTTGGGGAGACCCAGTACTTC.

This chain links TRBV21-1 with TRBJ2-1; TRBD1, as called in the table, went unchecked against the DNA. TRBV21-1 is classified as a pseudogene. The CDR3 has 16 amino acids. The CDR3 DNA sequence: TGTGCCAGCAGCAAAGAGAACAGGGGGCTGTTGATTGAGCAGTTCTTC. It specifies CASSKENRGLLIEQFF.

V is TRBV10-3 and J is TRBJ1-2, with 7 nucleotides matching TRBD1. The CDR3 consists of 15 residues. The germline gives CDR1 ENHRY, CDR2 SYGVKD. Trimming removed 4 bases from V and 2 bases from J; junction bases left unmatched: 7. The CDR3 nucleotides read TGTGCCATCAGTGGAACAGGGGCTACGAACTATGGCTACACCTTC. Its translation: CAISGTGATNYGYTF.

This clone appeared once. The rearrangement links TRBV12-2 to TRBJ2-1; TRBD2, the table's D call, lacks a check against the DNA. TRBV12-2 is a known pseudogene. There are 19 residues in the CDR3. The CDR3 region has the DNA TGTGCAAGTCGCTCCGGGGGGAGGGCACTCCGTTTAAGACTTTATGAGCAGTTCTTC. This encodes CASRSGGRALRLRLYEQFF.

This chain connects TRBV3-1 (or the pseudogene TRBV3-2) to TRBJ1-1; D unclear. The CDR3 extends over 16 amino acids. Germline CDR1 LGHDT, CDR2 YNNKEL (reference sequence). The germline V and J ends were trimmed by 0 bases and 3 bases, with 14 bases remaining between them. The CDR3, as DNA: TGTGCCAGCAGCCAAGAGTTACGACGGACTTACACTGAAGCTTTCTTT. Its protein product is CASSQELRRTYTEAFF.

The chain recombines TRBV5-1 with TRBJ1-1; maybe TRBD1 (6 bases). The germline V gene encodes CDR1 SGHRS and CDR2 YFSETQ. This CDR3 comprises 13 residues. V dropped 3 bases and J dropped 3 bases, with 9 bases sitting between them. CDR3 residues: CASSYRQDTEAFF. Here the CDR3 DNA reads TGCGCCAGCAGCTATAGACAGGACACTGAAGCTTTCTTT.

In DNA form, the CDR3 reads TGTGCTAGTGGTTTGACCTTCCAACGGGGAGAGACCCAGTACTTC. This sequence encodes CASGLTFQRGETQYF. This chain joins TRBV12-5 and TRBJ2-5; TRBD2 might be the D (5 bases). This CDR3 region has 15 residues. Germline CDR1 reads LGHNT; CDR2 reads FRNRAP. Trimming cost V 2 bases and J 4 bases, with 14 bases left between them.

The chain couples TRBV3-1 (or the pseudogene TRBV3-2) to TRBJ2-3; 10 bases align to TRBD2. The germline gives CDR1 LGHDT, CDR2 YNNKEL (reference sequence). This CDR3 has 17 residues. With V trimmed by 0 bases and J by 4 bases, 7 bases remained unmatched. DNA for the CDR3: TGTGCCAGCAGCCAAGATCGGGCTAGCGGGAGTTCAGATACGCAGTATTTT. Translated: CASSQDRASGSSDTQYF.

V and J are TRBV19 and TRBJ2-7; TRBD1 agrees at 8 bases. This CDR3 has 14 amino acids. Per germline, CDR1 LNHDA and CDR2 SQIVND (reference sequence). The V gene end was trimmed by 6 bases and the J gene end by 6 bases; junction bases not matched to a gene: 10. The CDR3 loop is CASSPGGAVLEQYF. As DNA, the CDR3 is TGTGCCAGTAGCCCAGGGGGCGCGGTCCTCGAGCAGTACTTC. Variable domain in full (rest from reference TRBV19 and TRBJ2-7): DGGITQSPKYLFRKEGQNVTLSCEQNLNHDAMYWYRQDPGQGLRLIYYSQIVNDFQKGDIAEGYSVSREKKESFPLTVTSAQKNPTAFYLCASSPGGAVLEQYFGPGTRLTVT.

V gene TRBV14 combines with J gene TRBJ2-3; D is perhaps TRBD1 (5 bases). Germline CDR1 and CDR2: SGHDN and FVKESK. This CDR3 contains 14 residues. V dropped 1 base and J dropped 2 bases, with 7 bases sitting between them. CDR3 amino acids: CASSQVDTTDTQYF. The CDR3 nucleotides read TGTGCCAGCAGCCAAGTGGACACCACAGATACGCAGTATTTT.

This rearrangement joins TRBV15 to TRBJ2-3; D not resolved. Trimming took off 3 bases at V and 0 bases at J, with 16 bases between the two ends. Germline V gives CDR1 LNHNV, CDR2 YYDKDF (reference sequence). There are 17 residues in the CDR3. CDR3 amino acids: CATSSTSGGYSTDTQYF. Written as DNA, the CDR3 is TGTGCCACCAGCAGCACGTCTGGCGGATATAGCACAGATACGCAGTATTTT.

CDR3 sequence: CASSEGDGRGTQYF. CDR3 coding DNA: TGTGCCAGCAGCGAGGGGGACGGGCGAGGAACCCAGTACTTC. The chain recombines TRBV9 with TRBJ2-5; D possibly corresponds to TRBD1 (6 bases). Germline CDR1 and CDR2: SGDLS and YYNGEE. This CDR3 has 14 amino acids. The V end lost 3 bases, the J end lost 8 bases, and 17 bases lay between the germline ends.

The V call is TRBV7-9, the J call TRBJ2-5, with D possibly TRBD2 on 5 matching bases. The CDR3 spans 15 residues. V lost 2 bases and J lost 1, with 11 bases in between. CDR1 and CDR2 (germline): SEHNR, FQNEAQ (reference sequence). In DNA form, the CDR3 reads TGTGCCAGCAGCTTAAGACTACTCTTCCAAGAGACCCAGTACTTC. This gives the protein CASSLRLLFQETQYF. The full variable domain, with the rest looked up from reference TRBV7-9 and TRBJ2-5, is DTGVSQNPRHKITKRGQNVTFRCDPISEHNRLYWYRQTLGQGPEFLTYFQNEAQLEKSRLLSDRFSAERPKGSFSTLEIQRTEQGDSAMYLCASSLRLLFQETQYFGPGTRLLVL.

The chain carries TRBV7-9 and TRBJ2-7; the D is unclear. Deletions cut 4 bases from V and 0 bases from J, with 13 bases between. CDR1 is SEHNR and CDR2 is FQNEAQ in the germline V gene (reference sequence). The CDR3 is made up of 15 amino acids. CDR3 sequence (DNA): TGTGCCAGCAGCTCCCGACTGGATCCCTCCTACGAGCAGTACTTC. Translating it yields CASSSRLDPSYEQYF.

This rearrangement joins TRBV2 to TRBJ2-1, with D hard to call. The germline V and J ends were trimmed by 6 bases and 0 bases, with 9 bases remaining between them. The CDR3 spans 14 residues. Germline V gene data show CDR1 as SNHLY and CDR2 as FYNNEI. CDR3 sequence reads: CASRRVVSYNEQFF. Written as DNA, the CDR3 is TGTGCCAGCAGACGGGTCGTCTCCTACAATGAGCAGTTCTTC. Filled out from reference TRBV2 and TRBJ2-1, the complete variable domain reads EPEVTQTPSHQVTQMGQEVILRCVPISNHLYFYWYRQILGQKVEFLVSFYNNEISEKSEIFDDQFSVERPDGSNFTLKIRSTKLEDSAMYFCASRRVVSYNEQFFGPGTRLTVL.

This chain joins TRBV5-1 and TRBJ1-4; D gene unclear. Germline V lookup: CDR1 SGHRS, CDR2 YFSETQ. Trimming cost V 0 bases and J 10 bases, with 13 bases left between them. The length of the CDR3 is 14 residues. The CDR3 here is CASSLGGKHGKLFF. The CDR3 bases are TGCGCCAGCAGCTTGGGAGGAAAGCATGGAAAACTGTTTTTT.

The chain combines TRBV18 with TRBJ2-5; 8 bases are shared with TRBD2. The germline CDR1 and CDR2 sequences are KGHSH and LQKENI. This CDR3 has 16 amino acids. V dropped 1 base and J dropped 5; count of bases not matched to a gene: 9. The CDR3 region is CASSPLAGPFGETQYF. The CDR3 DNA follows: TGTGCCAGCTCACCACTAGCGGGACCGTTTGGGGAGACCCAGTACTTC.

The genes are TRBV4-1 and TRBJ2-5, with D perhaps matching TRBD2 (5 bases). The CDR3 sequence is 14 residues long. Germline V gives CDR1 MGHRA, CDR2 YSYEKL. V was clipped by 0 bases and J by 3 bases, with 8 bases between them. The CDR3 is CASSQDVGEETQYF. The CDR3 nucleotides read TGCGCCAGCAGCCAAGATGTGGGAGAAGAGACCCAGTACTTC.

The DNA for the CDR3 is TGTGCCAGCAGTTTAGGGACAGGCCTGAGCTCCTACGAGCAGTACTTC. This encodes CASSLGTGLSSYEQYF. The rearrangement links TRBV27 to TRBJ2-7; 8 bases line up with TRBD1. The J segment lost 0 bases and the V segment lost 2 bases, leaving 6 bases of the junction unmatched. Germline assignment: CDR1 MNHEY and CDR2 SMNVEV (reference sequence). CDR3 length equals 16 residues.

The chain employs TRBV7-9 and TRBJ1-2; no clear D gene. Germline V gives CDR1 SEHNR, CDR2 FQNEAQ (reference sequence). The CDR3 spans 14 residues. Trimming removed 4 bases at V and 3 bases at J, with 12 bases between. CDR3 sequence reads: CASSSLGEDYGYTF. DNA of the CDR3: TGTGCCAGCAGCTCCCTTGGGGAGGACTATGGCTACACCTTC.

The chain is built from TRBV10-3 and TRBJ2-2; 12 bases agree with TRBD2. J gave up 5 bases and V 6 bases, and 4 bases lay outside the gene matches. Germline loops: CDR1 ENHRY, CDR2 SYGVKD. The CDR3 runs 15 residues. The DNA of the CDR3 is TGTGCCATCAGCGGACTAGCGGGAAAGACCGGGGAGCTGTTTTTT. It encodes CAISGLAGKTGELFF.